The 8 T cell receptor beta chains given below trace back to one sample, sequenced in a study of T cell clonality in common variable immunodeficiency. Produced via immunoSEQ multiplex PCR; TCRdb's table is partial and in-frame only. The sample yields approximately 40,000 clones, without any singletons. The source material was peripheral blood mononuclear cells. The receptor set was obtained from a person aged 18 to 70 in good health.

This clone has ten or more counts. The CDR3 end falls 3 residues outside the read, so it is completed with the germline J gene. This chain links TRBV5-4 with TRBJ1-1, with 9 bases matching TRBD1. J was trimmed by 1 base and V by 4 bases; bases with no gene match: 5. This CDR3 comprises 15 residues. CDR1 and CDR2 from the germline V gene are SGHNT and YYREEE (reference sequence). The CDR3 sequence is CASSLDRGRNTEAFF. The part of the CDR3 DNA that was read is TGTGCCAGCAGCCTCGACAGGGGGAGGAACACTGAA. Full variable domain (remainder filled in from reference TRBV5-4 and TRBJ1-1): ETGVTQSPTHLIKTRGQQVTLRCSSQSGHNTVSWYQQALGQGPQFIFQYYREEENGRGNFPPRFSGLQFPNYSSELNVNALELDDSALYLCASSLDRGRNTEAFFGQGTRLTVV.

In its sample, this clone was seen many times. The read stops 3 residues short of the end of the CDR3; the missing end is completed from the germline J gene. The rearrangement links TRBV2 to TRBJ2-1; D may be TRBD1 (6 bases). V lost 3 bases and J lost 4, with 16 bases in between. The germline V gene encodes CDR1 SNHLY and CDR2 FYNNEI. The CDR3 length is 16 residues. The CDR3 reads CASSEDSVSRYNEQFF. Incomplete CDR3 DNA: TGTGCCAGCAGTGAGGACAGCGTTTCTCGGTACAATGAG.

With regard to this clone: The read terminates 3 residues before the CDR3 end, so the remaining end is supplied by the germline J gene. The V gene is TRBV20-1, the J gene TRBJ1-3, with a tentative D call TRBD1 (6 bases). This CDR3 has 13 residues. With 4 bases removed from V and 4 bases from J, the gap between germline ends came to 11 bases. Germline CDR1 DFQATT, CDR2 SNEGSKA (reference sequence). The CDR3 reads CSAIYRDGNTIYF. Partial CDR3 DNA: TGCAGTGCTATATACAGGGACGGAAACACC.

With regard to this clone: The read stops 3 residues short of the end of the CDR3; the missing end is completed from the germline J gene. The chain links TRBV20-1 to TRBJ1-5; a possible D gene is TRBD1 (5 bases). V dropped 6 bases and J dropped 3 bases, with 18 bases sitting between them. CDR1 is DFQATT, CDR2 SNEGSKA, per germline (reference sequence). This CDR3 has 15 amino acids. CDR3 DNA, as far as it was read: TGCAGTGCCCCGCTCGGGGGGAACTACAATCAGCCC. Encoded protein: CSAPLGGNYNQP. The entire CDR3 sequence reads CSAPLGGNYNQPQHF.

This clone was counted many times. The read gets to within 3 residues of the CDR3 end, and the germline J gene fills in the rest. The chain is built from TRBV20-1 and TRBJ2-1; the match to TRBD2 covers 16 bases. V shed 5 bases, J shed 5 bases, and the junction held 3 bases outside the gene matches. CDR3 length equals 15 residues. The V gene's germline CDR1 is DFQATT and CDR2 SNEGSKA (reference sequence). The CDR3 protein is CSAGGTSGRDNEQFF. The CDR3 DNA, read in part, is TGCAGTGCTGGAGGGACTAGCGGGAGGGACAATGAG.

This clone was counted at least ten times. The DNA ends 3 residues before the CDR3 does, and the rest of the CDR3 is filled in from the germline J gene. V gene TRBV12-5 combines with J gene TRBJ1-1, with D unclear. This CDR3 comprises 11 residues. The germline CDR1 and CDR2 sequences are LGHNT and FRNRAP. The sequenced CDR3 bases are TGTGCTAGTGGAGTCTACCCTGGA. It yields the protein CASGVYPG. The complete CDR3 protein is CASGVYPGAFF.

This clone was picked up many times. The CDR3 reads CASSRSGTSGGLSYNEQFF. Incomplete CDR3 DNA: TGTGCCAGCTCACGCTCCGGGACTAGCGGGGGCCTATCCTACAATGAG. The chain employs TRBV18 and TRBJ2-1, with 14 bases matching TRBD2. The read gets to within 3 residues of the CDR3 end, and the germline J gene fills in the rest. CDR3 length: 19 amino acids. J gave up 1 base and V 4 bases, and 9 bases lay outside the gene matches. CDR1 is KGHSH, CDR2 LQKENI, per germline.

At least ten counts were recorded for this clone. The read comes to an end 3 residues before the CDR3 does, leaving the germline J gene to fill in the end. The V call is TRBV5-1, the J call TRBJ1-5, with 9 nucleotides matching TRBD1. The CDR3 length is 14 residues. V dropped 3 bases and J dropped 4; count of bases not matched to a gene: 2. CDR1 and CDR2 (germline): SGHRS, YFSETQ. CDR3 DNA, as far as it was read: TGCGCCAGCAGCTCTGGGACAGGGAATCAGCCC. This encodes CASSSGTGNQP. The whole CDR3 sequence reads CASSSGTGNQPQHF.